This passage covers 21 T cell receptor beta chains from one sample sequenced in a study of blood T cell repertoires in COVID-19. The repertoire was sequenced with immunoSEQ multiplex PCR; TCRdb's copy has only in-frame clones and lacks some. Among more than 150,000 clones listed, less than 95% were seen once. Sequences were obtained from peripheral blood. The receptors come from a young man with COVID-19, enrolled during active disease.

This clone has just one count. The chain is built from TRBV10-3 and TRBJ1-1; D unresolved. The CDR3 sequence is 13 residues long. Trimming removed 2 bases at V and 6 bases at J, with 10 bases between. In germline, CDR1 is ENHRY, CDR2 SYGVKD. The CDR3 nucleotides read TGTGCCATCAGTGAGACAGTTCTGGCTGAAGCTTTCTTT. This translates into CAISETVLAEAFF.

V gene TRBV5-4 combines with J gene TRBJ2-1, with a weak D call TRBD1 (6 bases). Trimming cost V 4 bases and J 7 bases, with 24 bases left between them. The CDR3 contains 17 residues. Germline-derived CDR1 and CDR2 are SGHNT and YYREEE (reference sequence). The CDR3 DNA reads as TGTGCCAGCAGCCGCTCGTTACACAGGGCCGAGGGGAATGAGCAGTTCTTC. As protein: CASSRSLHRAEGNEQFF.

The chain employs TRBV18 and TRBJ2-5, with 12 positions matching TRBD2. The V gene's germline CDR1 is KGHSH and CDR2 LQKENI. The CDR3 contains 15 residues. With V trimmed by 3 bases and J by 9 bases, 8 bases remained unmatched. The CDR3 reads CASSPTSGGPYSQYF. Written as DNA, the CDR3 is TGTGCCAGCTCACCGACTAGCGGGGGACCCTATTCCCAGTACTTC.

Remarks on this clone: This CDR3 is also generated by other DNA sequences in the sample. The chain has TRBV5-4 and TRBJ2-7; TRBD1 matches at 7 bases. From germline, CDR1 is SGHNT and CDR2 YYREEE (reference sequence). The CDR3 runs to 14 residues. The V gene end was trimmed by 0 bases and the J gene end by 2 bases; junction bases not matched to a gene: 2. Here the CDR3 DNA reads TGTGCCAGCAGCTTGGGTCAGGGGGCCTACGAGCAGTACTTC. Translated: CASSLGQGAYEQYF. Combining the CDR3 with reference TRBV5-4 and TRBJ2-7 gives the whole variable domain ETGVTQSPTHLIKTRGQQVTLRCSSQSGHNTVSWYQQALGQGPQFIFQYYREEENGRGNFPPRFSGLQFPNYSSELNVNALELDDSALYLCASSLGQGAYEQYFGPGTRLTVT.

This clone was counted once. In DNA form, the CDR3 reads TGTGCCAGCAGCCTCCTTTCTAGCGGGAGTGAGCAGTTCTTC. Translation gives CASSLLSSGSEQFF. The chain employs TRBV11-3 and TRBJ2-1, with TRBD2 identical over 10 bases. The CDR3 extends over 14 amino acids. V trimming: 5 bases; J trimming: 9 bases; junction bases outside the gene matches: 7. Per the germline V gene, CDR1 is SGHNT and CDR2 is YENEEA.

The J gene is TRBJ1-2, the V gene TRBV9; TRBD1 matches at 7 bases. The V gene's germline CDR1 is SGDLS and CDR2 YYNGEE. Unmatched junction bases numbered 10, after V lost 4 bases and J lost 7 bases. CDR3 size: 14 residues. This CDR3 is CASSLTTGASGYTF. In nucleotides, the CDR3 is TGTGCCAGCAGCCTTACCACAGGGGCGAGTGGCTACACCTTC.

This clone was observed once. The chain employs TRBV5-1 and TRBJ1-6; no firm D call. Deletions cut 3 bases from V and 1 base from J, with 11 bases between. Germline V gene lookup returns CDR1 SGHRS and CDR2 YFSETQ. The CDR3 sequence is 16 residues long. Here the CDR3 DNA reads TGCGCCAGCAGCTCACGCCGGGGTTCCTATAATTCACCCCTCCACTTT. Translated, it gives CASSSRRGSYNSPLHF.

The chain carries TRBV6-1 and TRBJ2-7, with D tentatively TRBD2 (7 bases). CDR3 size: 20 residues. CDR1 MNHNS and CDR2 SASEGT come from the germline V gene. V was cut by 0 bases and J by 3 bases, with 27 bases left in between. The CDR3 DNA reads TGTGCCAGCAGTGAAGCAACAAATAAAGGGGGGGTGGCCGGTTTCTACGAGCAGTACTTC. Translated, it gives CASSEATNKGGVAGFYEQYF.

The rearrangement joins TRBV9 to TRBJ1-2; 8 bases agree with TRBD1. The V gene end was trimmed by 4 bases and the J gene end by 5 bases; junction bases not matched to a gene: 10. The CDR3 is 15 residues long. Looked up from germline, CDR1 is SGDLS and CDR2 is YYNGEE. In DNA form, the CDR3 reads TGTGCCAGCAGCCCCCGGGACAGGACTATGTATGGCTACACCTTC. Translation gives CASSPRDRTMYGYTF.

The chain carries TRBV7-3 and TRBJ2-2; 13 nucleotides agree with TRBD2. Germline V gene data show CDR1 as SGHTA and CDR2 as FQGTGA. The CDR3 loop spans 15 amino acids. V was pared by 5 bases and J by 6 bases, with 3 bases of the junction left unmatched. For the CDR3, the DNA is TGTGCCAGCAGCCCCGGACTAGCGGGGGCCGGGGAGCTGTTTTTT. Its protein is CASSPGLAGAGELFF. Variable domain in full (rest from reference TRBV7-3 and TRBJ2-2): GAGVSQTPSNKVTEKGKYVELRCDPISGHTALYWYRQSLGQGPEFLIYFQGTGAADDSGLPNDRFFAVRPEGSVSTLKIQRTERGDSAVYLCASSPGLAGAGELFFGEGSRLTVL.

The chain's CDR3 is CASSRTGNMDNSPLHF. In DNA, the CDR3 is TGCGCCAGCAGCAGGACAGGGAATATGGATAATTCACCCCTCCACTTT. The chain recombines TRBV5-1 with TRBJ1-6, with 8 positions matching TRBD1. This CDR3 is 16 amino acids long. V shed 4 bases and J 5 bases; nucleotides not matched to a gene: 8. CDR1 is SGHRS, CDR2 YFSETQ, per germline.

The rearrangement uses TRBV5-4 and TRBJ1-2; possibly TRBD1 for D (6 bases). This CDR3 region has 13 residues. The germline V and J ends were trimmed by 2 bases and 7 bases, with 12 bases remaining between them. The germline CDR1 and CDR2 sequences are SGHNT and YYREEE (reference sequence). The CDR3 loop is CASSFWGRGGYTF. The CDR3 DNA follows: TGTGCCAGCAGCTTCTGGGGGCGCGGTGGCTACACCTTC. The whole variable domain, remainder taken from reference TRBV5-4 and TRBJ1-2, is ETGVTQSPTHLIKTRGQQVTLRCSSQSGHNTVSWYQQALGQGPQFIFQYYREEENGRGNFPPRFSGLQFPNYSSELNVNALELDDSALYLCASSFWGRGGYTFGSGTRLTVV.

The gene calls are TRBV19 and TRBJ2-6, with D possibly being TRBD1 (5 bases). Germline V gene lookup returns CDR1 LNHDA and CDR2 SQIVND (reference sequence). CDR3 length: 16 amino acids. Between the trimmed V and J ends, which lost 0 bases and 0 bases, there was a span of 6 bases. CDR3 bases: TGTGCCAGTAGTATAGATCAGGGCTCTGGGGCCAACGTCCTGACTTTC. Its protein product is CASSIDQGSGANVLTF.

The chain combines TRBV5-5 with TRBJ2-4; D ambiguous. CDR3 length equals 15 residues. Germline V gives CDR1 SGHKS, CDR2 YYEKEE (reference sequence). Trimming took off 0 bases at V and 1 base at J, with 8 bases between the two ends. The CDR3 DNA reads as TGTGCCAGCAGCTTGGCGTACGGGGCCAAAAACATTCAGTACTTC. Amino acids: CASSLAYGAKNIQYF.

This clone is a singleton in its sample. This chain uses TRBV18 with TRBJ2-3; TRBD1 matches at 11 bases. The CDR3 is 16 amino acids. Germline assignment: CDR1 KGHSH and CDR2 LQKENI. J was trimmed by 5 bases and V by 3 bases; bases with no gene match: 7. The DNA of the CDR3 is TGTGCCAGCTCACCCCGCGGGACAGGGGGAAGAGATACGCAGTATTTT. Amino acids: CASSPRGTGGRDTQYF.

This clone has just one count. The rearrangement uses TRBV19 and TRBJ1-1; 9 bases map to TRBD1. The V and J ends lost 4 bases and 3 bases, in that order; junction bases with no gene match: 3. Germline lookup yields CDR1 LNHDA and CDR2 SQIVND (reference sequence). CDR3 length: 14 residues. This chain's CDR3 is CASSTQGAHTEAFF. CDR3 DNA: TGTGCCAGTAGTACACAGGGGGCGCACACTGAAGCTTTCTTT.

The count of this clone is one. This chain joins TRBV5-4 and TRBJ2-7; TRBD2 matches 12 bases. Germline V lookup: CDR1 SGHNT, CDR2 YYREEE (reference sequence). The CDR3 consists of 16 residues. After removal of 0 bases from V and 3 bases from J, the junction contained 4 bases not matched to a gene. DNA for the CDR3: TGTGCCAGCAGCTTGGCTAGCGGGGGGGCTATCTACGAGCAGTACTTC. Residues: CASSLASGGAIYEQYF. The complete variable domain, with remaining parts taken from reference TRBV5-4 and TRBJ2-7, reads ETGVTQSPTHLIKTRGQQVTLRCSSQSGHNTVSWYQQALGQGPQFIFQYYREEENGRGNFPPRFSGLQFPNYSSELNVNALELDDSALYLCASSLASGGAIYEQYFGPGTRLTVT.

CDR3 bases: TGCGCCAGCAGCTTGATCCAGGTCGGCACCGGGGAGCTGTTTTTT. The encoded protein is CASSLIQVGTGELFF. The rearrangement links TRBV5-1 to TRBJ2-2; D is unresolved. This CDR3 is 15 amino acids long. Germline V lookup: CDR1 SGHRS, CDR2 YFSETQ. Trimming shortened V by 1 base and J by 4 bases, and 11 bases separated the two germline ends.

The chain couples TRBV6-5 to TRBJ1-2; tentatively, D is TRBD1 (5 bases). Between the trimmed V and J ends, which lost 6 bases and 2 bases, there was a span of 10 bases. The CDR3 loop spans 13 amino acids. The germline gives CDR1 MNHEY, CDR2 SVGAGI. The CDR3 sequence: CASRPRQNYGYTF. In DNA, the CDR3 is TGTGCCAGCAGACCCCGACAGAACTATGGCTACACCTTC.

This rearrangement joins TRBV19 to TRBJ1-2; D is undetermined. V lost 6 bases and J 5 bases, leaving 13 bases between the germline ends. The length of the CDR3 is 13 residues. Germline V CDR1 and CDR2: LNHDA, SQIVND (reference sequence). In DNA form, the CDR3 reads TGTGCCAGTAGAAAACAGAGCCCGTATGGCTACACCTTC. As protein: CASRKQSPYGYTF.

The rearrangement links TRBV6-5 to TRBJ1-2, with D maybe TRBD1 (6 bases). Germline CDR1 is MNHEY and CDR2 is SVGAGI. The CDR3 is made up of 13 amino acids. V lost 6 bases and J 6 bases, leaving 14 bases between the germline ends. The CDR3 DNA sequence: TGTGCCAGCAGCCCACGGGGGGGCCATGGCTACACCTTC. Translating gives CASSPRGGHGYTF.